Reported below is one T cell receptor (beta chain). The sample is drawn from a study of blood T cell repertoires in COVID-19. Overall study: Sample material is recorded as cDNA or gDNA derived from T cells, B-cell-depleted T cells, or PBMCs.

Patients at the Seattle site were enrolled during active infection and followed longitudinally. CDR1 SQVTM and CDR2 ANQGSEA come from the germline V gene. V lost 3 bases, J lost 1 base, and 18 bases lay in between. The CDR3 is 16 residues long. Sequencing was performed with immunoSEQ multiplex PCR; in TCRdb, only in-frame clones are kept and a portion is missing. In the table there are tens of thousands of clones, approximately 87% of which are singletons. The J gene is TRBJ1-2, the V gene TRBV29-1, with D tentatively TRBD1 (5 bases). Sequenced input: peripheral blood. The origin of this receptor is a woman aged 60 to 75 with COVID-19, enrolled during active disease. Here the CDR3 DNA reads TGCAGCGTTGAGGCCGAACAGGCCTCAGGTAACTATGGCTACACCTTC. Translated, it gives CSVEAEQASGNYGYTF. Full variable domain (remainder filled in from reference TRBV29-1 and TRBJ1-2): SAVISQKPSRDICQRGTSLTIQCQVDSQVTMMFWYRQQPGQSLTLIATANQGSEATYESGFVIDKFPISRPNLTFSTLTVSNMSPEDSSIYLCSVEAEQASGNYGYTFGSGTRLTVV.